Presented here are 5 T cell receptor beta chains from one specimen sequenced in a study of blood T cells in healthy people across ages. A second roughly 6 to 11 cycle PCR used barcoded and J-beta primers. TCRdb reanalysed the 5' RACE reads using MiXCR and keeps one entry per CDR3 protein. The sample has about 580,000 distinct CDR3 sequences, around half seen once; the top ten hold approximately 25%. Sequenced input: blood. The receptors shown here come from a man older than 75 in good health.

The chain joins TRBV24-1 to TRBJ2-7; TRBD2 agrees at 10 bases. Germline CDR1 and CDR2: KGHDR and SFDVKD. This CDR3 is built from 16 residues. The J segment lost 6 bases and the V segment lost 4 bases, leaving 11 bases of the junction unmatched. Here the CDR3 DNA reads TGTGCCACCAGTGAACCCGGGACTAGCGTGGTTAGCGAGCAGTACTTC. It is translated as CATSEPGTSVVSEQYF.

This clonotype was found a few times. Here the CDR3 DNA reads TGCGCCAGCAGCCAAGAAGGCGGGAGCAAATACGAGCAGTACTTC. Translating it yields CASSQEGGSKYEQYF. V is TRBV4-3 and J is TRBJ2-7; 7 bases agree with TRBD2. Germline loops: CDR1 LGHNA, CDR2 YSLEER. With 0 bases clipped from V and 4 bases from J, the junction kept 6 bases outside the gene matches. This CDR3 has 15 amino acids.

The chain recombines TRBV20-1 with TRBJ2-1, with D possibly being TRBD2 (7 bases). The V end was cut by 5 bases, the J end by 2 bases, with 19 bases between. This CDR3 is 16 amino acids long. Per the germline V gene, CDR1 is DFQATT and CDR2 is SNEGSKA (reference sequence). CDR3: CSAGSTRGTTYNEQFF. CDR3 coding DNA: TGCAGTGCTGGAAGTACTAGGGGGACTACCTACAATGAGCAGTTCTTC.

The chain couples TRBV5-1 to TRBJ1-2, with unresolved D. This CDR3 region has 13 residues. The V and J ends lost 0 bases and 5 bases respectively, with 8 bases between them. Germline V gene sequence: CDR1 SGHRS, CDR2 YFSETQ. The CDR3 is CASSLEVRYGYTF. The CDR3 DNA is TGCGCCAGCAGCTTGGAAGTCAGATATGGCTACACCTTC.

This chain connects TRBV20-1 to TRBJ2-3, with 7 positions matching TRBD2. V shed 5 bases, J shed 1 base, and the junction held 3 bases outside the gene matches. The CDR3 runs to 13 residues. Germline assignment: CDR1 DFQATT and CDR2 SNEGSKA (reference sequence). The CDR3 DNA follows: TGCAGTGCTCTAGCGGATCGCACAGATACGCAGTATTTT. Protein: CSALADRTDTQYF.